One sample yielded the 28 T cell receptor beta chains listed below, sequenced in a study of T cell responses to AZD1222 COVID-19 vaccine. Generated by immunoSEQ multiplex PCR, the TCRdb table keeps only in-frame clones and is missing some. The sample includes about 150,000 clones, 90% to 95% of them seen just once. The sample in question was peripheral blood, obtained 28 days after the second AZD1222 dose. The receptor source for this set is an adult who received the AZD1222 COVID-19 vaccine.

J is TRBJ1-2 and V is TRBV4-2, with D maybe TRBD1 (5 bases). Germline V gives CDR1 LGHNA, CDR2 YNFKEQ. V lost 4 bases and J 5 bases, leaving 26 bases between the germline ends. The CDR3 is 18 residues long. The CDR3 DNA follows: TGTGCCAGCAGCCCTCGCCGGGCAGGGCTCCTTCCTAGGTATGGCTACACCTTC. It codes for CASSPRRAGLLPRYGYTF.

CDR3 loop: CASRPLSTEAFF. The CDR3 DNA is TGTGCCAGCAGACCCTTGAGCACTGAAGCTTTCTTT. The genes are TRBV7-6 and TRBJ1-1; D call uncertain. Looked up from germline, CDR1 is SGHVS and CDR2 is FNYEAQ. The CDR3 covers 12 residues. V was clipped by 6 bases and J by 4 bases, with 9 bases between them.

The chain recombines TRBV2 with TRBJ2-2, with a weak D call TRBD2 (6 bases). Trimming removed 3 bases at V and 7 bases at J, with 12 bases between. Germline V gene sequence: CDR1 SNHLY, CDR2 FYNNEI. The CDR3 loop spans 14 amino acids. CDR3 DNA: TGTGCCAGCAGTGAGTTAGGAGGGATCGGGGAGCTGTTTTTT. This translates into CASSELGGIGELFF.

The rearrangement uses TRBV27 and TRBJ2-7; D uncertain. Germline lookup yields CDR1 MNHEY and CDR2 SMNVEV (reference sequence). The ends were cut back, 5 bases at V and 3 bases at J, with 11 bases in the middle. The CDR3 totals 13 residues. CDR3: CASSPPRSYEQYF. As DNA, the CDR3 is TGTGCCAGCAGTCCTCCGCGGAGCTACGAGCAGTACTTC.

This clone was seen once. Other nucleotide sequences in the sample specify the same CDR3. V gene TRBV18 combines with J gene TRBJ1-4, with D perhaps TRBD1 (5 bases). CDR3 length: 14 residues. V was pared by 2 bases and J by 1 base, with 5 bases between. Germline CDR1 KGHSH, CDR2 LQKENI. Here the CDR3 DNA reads TGTGCCAGCTCACCAAGGGGAACTAATGAAAAACTGTTTTTT. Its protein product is CASSPRGTNEKLFF.

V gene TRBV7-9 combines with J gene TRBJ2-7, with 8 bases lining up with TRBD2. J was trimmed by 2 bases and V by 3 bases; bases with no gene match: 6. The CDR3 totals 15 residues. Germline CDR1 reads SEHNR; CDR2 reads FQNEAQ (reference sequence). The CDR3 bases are TGTGCCAGCAGCTTCAGAGCGGGGGCCGCCTACGAGCAGTACTTC. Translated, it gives CASSFRAGAAYEQYF.

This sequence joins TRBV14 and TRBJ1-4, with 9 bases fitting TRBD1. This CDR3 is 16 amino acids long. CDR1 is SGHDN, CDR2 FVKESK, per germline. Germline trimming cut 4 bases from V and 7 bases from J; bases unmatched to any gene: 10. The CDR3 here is CASSPNLGTGSEKLFF. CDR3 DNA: TGTGCCAGCAGCCCAAACCTTGGGACAGGGAGTGAAAAACTGTTTTTT. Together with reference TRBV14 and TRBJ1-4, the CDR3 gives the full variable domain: EAGVTQFPSHSVIEKGQTVTLRCDPISGHDNLYWYRRVMGKEIKFLLHFVKESKQDESGMPNNRFLAERTGGTYSTLKVQPAELEDSGVYFCASSPNLGTGSEKLFFGSGTQLSVL.

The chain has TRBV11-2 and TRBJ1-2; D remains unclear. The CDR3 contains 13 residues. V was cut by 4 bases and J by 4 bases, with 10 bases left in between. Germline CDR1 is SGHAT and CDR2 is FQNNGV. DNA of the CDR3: TGTGCCAGCAGCTCACGACCGAGCTATGGCTACACCTTC. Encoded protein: CASSSRPSYGYTF.

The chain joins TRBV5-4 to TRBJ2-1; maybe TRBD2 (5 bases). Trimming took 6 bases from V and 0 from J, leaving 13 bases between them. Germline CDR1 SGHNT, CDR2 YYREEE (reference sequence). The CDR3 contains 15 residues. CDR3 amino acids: CASTPTISSYNEQFF. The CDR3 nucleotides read TGTGCCAGCACCCCGACTATAAGCTCCTACAATGAGCAGTTCTTC.

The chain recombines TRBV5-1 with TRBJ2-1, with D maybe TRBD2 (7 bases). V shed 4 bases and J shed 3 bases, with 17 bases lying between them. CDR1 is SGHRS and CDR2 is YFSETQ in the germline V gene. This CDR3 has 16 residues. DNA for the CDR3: TGCGCCAGCAGCCCCGAACGGGGGGCCAACTACAATGAGCAGTTCTTC. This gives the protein CASSPERGANYNEQFF.

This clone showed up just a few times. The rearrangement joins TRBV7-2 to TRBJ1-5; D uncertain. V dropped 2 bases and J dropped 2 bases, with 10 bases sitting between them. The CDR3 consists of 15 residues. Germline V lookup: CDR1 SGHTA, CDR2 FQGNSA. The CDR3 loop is CASSLSSTRNQPQHF. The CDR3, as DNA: TGTGCCAGCAGCTTAAGCAGTACCCGCAATCAGCCCCAGCATTTT.

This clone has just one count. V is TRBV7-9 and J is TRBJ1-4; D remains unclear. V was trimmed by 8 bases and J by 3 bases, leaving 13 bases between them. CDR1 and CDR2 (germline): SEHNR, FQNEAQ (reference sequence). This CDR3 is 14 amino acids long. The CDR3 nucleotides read TGTGCCAGCTCTCGCCTGACTCCTAATGAAAAACTGTTTTTT. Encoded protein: CASSRLTPNEKLFF.

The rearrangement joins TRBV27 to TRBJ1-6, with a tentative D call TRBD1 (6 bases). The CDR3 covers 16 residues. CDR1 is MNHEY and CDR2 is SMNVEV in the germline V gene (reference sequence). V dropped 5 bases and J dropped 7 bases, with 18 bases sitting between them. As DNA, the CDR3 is TGTGCCAGCAGTCCCGAAATGGGGGGGGCAAATTCACCCCTCCACTTT. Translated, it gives CASSPEMGGANSPLHF.

For the CDR3, the DNA is TGTGCCAGCAGTGGTGGGCCGGAATACAATGAGCAGTTCTTC. It encodes CASSGGPEYNEQFF. The V call is TRBV6-4, the J call TRBJ2-1; D is unclear. The CDR3 consists of 14 residues. The V gene's germline CDR1 is MRHNA and CDR2 SNTAGT. Trimming stripped 4 bases from V and 4 bases from J, with 11 bases between.

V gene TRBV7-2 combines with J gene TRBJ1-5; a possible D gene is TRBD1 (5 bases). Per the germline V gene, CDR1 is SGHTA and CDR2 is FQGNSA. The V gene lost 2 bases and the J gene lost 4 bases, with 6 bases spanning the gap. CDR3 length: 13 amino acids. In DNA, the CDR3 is TGTGCCAGCAGCTTACGGGGGAATCAGCCCCAGCATTTT. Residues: CASSLRGNQPQHF. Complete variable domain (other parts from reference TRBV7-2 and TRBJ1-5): GAGVSQSPSNKVTEKGKDVELRCDPISGHTALYWYRQSLGQGLEFLIYFQGNSAPDKSGLPSDRFSAERTGGSVSTLTIQRTQQEDSAVYLCASSLRGNQPQHFGDGTRLSIL.

CDR3 DNA: TGTGCCAGCAGCGCGATAGGGGGGGGACTCTTCCCCCCTGATTACGAGCAGTACTTC. Translated: CASSAIGGGLFPPDYEQYF. The chain couples TRBV9 to TRBJ2-7, with D maybe TRBD2 (7 bases). Germline V gene data show CDR1 as SGDLS and CDR2 as YYNGEE. The CDR3 spans 19 residues. V was trimmed by 3 bases and J by 4 bases, leaving 29 bases between them. Full variable domain (rest looked up from reference TRBV9 and TRBJ2-7): DSGVTQTPKHLITATGQRVTLRCSPRSGDLSVYWYQQSLDQGLQFLIQYYNGEERAKGNILERFSAQQFPDLHSELNLSSLELGDSALYFCASSAIGGGLFPPDYEQYFGPGTRLTVT.

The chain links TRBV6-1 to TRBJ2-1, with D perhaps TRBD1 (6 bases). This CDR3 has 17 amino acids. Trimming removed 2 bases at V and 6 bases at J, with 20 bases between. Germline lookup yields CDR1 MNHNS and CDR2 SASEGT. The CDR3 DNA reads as TGTGCCAGCAGTGAATGGACCCGGACAGTGAAAGGCAATGAGCAGTTCTTC. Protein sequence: CASSEWTRTVKGNEQFF.

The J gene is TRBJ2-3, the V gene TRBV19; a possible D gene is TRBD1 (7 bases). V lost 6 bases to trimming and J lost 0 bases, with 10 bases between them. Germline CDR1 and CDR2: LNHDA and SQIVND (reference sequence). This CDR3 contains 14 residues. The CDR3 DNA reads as TGTGCCAGTAGGGGGGGACAGAGCACAGATACGCAGTATTTT. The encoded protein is CASRGGQSTDTQYF.

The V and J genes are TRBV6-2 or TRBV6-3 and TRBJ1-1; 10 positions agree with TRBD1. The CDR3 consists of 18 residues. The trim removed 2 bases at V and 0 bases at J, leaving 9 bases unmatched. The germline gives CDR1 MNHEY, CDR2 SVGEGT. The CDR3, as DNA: TGTGCCAGCAGTTACGAACCGGGACAGGGGCTTCTGAACACTGAAGCTTTCTTT. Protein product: CASSYEPGQGLLNTEAFF.

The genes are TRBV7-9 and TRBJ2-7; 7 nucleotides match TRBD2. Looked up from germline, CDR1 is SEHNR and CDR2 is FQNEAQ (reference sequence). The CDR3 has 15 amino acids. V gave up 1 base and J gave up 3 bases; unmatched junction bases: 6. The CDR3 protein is CASSLGPAGRYEQYF. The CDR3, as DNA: TGTGCCAGCAGCTTAGGTCCAGCGGGACGCTACGAGCAGTACTTC.

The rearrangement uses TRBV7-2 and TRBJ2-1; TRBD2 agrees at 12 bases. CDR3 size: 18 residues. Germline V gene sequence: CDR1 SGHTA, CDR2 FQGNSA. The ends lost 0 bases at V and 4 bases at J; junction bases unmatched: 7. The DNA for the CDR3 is TGTGCCAGCAGCTTAGCCCCCCAAACTAGCGGGAGGTACAATGAGCAGTTCTTC. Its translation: CASSLAPQTSGRYNEQFF.

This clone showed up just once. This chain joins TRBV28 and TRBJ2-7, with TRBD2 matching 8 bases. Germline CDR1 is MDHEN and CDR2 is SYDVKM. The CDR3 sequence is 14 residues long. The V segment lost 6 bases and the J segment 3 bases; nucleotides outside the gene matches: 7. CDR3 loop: CASSLAGDVYEQYF. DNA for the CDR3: TGTGCCAGCAGCCTAGCGGGTGACGTCTACGAGCAGTACTTC.

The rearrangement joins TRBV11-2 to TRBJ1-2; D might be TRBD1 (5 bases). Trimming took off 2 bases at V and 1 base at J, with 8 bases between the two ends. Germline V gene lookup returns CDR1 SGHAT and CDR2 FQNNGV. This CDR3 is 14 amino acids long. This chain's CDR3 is CASSLLGLNYGYTF. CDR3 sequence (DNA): TGTGCCAGCAGCTTACTGGGGCTTAACTATGGCTACACCTTC. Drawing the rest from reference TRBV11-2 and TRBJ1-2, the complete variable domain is EAGVAQSPRYKIIEKRQSVAFWCNPISGHATLYWYQQILGQGPKLLIQFQNNGVVDDSQLPKDRFSAERLKGVDSTLKIQPAKLEDSAVYLCASSLLGLNYGYTFGSGTRLTVV.

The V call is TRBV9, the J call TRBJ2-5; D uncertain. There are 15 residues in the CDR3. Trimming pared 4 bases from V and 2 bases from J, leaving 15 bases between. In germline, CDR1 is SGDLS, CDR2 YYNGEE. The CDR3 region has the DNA TGTGCCAGCAGCCCTCCCTCTATCTATCAAGAGACCCAGTACTTC. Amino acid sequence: CASSPPSIYQETQYF.

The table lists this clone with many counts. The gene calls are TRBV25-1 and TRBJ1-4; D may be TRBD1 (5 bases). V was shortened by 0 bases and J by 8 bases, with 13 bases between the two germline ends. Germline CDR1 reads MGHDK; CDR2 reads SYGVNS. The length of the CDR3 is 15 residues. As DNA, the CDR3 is TGTGCCAGCAGTGAATATAATTGGGGGTCCGAAAAACTGTTTTTT. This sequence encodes CASSEYNWGSEKLFF.

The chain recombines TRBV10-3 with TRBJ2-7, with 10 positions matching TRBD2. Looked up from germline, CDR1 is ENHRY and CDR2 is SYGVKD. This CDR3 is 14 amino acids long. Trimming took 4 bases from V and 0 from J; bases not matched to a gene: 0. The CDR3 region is CAISGTSGSYEQYF. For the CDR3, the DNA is TGTGCCATCAGTGGGACTAGCGGCTCCTACGAGCAGTACTTC.

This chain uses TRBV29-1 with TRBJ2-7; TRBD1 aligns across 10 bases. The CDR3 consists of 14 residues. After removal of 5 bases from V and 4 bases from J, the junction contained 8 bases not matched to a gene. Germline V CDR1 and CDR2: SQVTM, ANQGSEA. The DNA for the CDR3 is TGCAGCGTTTGGGGAGGGGGACAGGGGTACGAGCAGTACTTC. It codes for CSVWGGGQGYEQYF.

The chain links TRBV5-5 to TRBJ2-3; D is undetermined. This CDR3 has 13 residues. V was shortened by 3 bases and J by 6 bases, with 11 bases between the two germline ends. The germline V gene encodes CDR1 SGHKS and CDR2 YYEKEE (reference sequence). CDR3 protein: CASSSQLADTQYF. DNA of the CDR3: TGTGCCAGCAGCTCCCAGTTGGCGGATACGCAGTATTTT.